The 17 T cell receptor beta chains below all came from one sample that was sequenced in a study of cytomegalovirus exposure and HLA in healthy donors. The PCR employed 60 Vbeta primers together with 13 Jbeta primers. Assay used: immunoSEQ multiplex PCR; TCRdb lists only in-frame clones, some missing. The sample yields approximately 35,000 clones, 65% to 70% seen once. Sequenced sample: PBMCs. These receptors were collected from a man between 35 and 55 years old in good health and CMV-seropositive.

The V and J genes are TRBV25-1 and TRBJ2-2, with TRBD2 matching 7 bases. This CDR3 has 14 residues. V shed 3 bases, J shed 4 bases, and the junction held 2 bases outside the gene matches. In germline, CDR1 is MGHDK, CDR2 SYGVNS. The CDR3 nucleotides are TGTGCCAGCAGTGAGGGAGGGTTCACCGGGGAGCTGTTTTTT. Its protein product is CASSEGGFTGELFF.

J is TRBJ2-5 and V is TRBV5-4; TRBD2 agrees at 8 bases. The CDR3 has 13 residues. From germline, CDR1 is SGHNT and CDR2 YYREEE (reference sequence). J was trimmed by 8 bases and V by 2 bases; bases with no gene match: 5. The CDR3 sequence: CASSFSGGATQYF. CDR3 coding DNA: TGTGCCAGCAGCTTTTCCGGGGGGGCAACCCAGTACTTC.

The rearrangement joins TRBV5-1 to TRBJ1-2, with D hard to call. Looked up from germline, CDR1 is SGHRS and CDR2 is YFSETQ. V was shortened by 3 bases and J by 0 bases, with 9 bases between the two germline ends. The CDR3 is 14 amino acids. The CDR3 DNA sequence: TGCGCCAGCAGCTCACAGATGACTAACTATGGCTACACCTTC. It yields the protein CASSSQMTNYGYTF.

The CDR3, as DNA: TGTGCCAGCACGGGGACAGTGAACACCGGGGAGCTGTTTTTT. Translation: CASTGTVNTGELFF. The chain joins TRBV9 to TRBJ2-2; 7 positions agree with TRBD1. Germline V CDR1 and CDR2: SGDLS, YYNGEE. The CDR3 is 14 residues long. The ends lost 6 bases at V and 1 base at J; junction bases unmatched: 3.

The chain combines TRBV7-9 with TRBJ2-3, with D uncertain. The V and J ends lost 1 base and 4 bases respectively, with 6 bases between them. Germline CDR1 and CDR2: SEHNR and FQNEAQ (reference sequence). The CDR3 sequence is 13 residues long. CDR3 DNA: TGTGCCAGCAGCTTAGACTACCCAGATACGCAGTATTTT. It codes for CASSLDYPDTQYF.

The chain joins TRBV25-1 to TRBJ2-1; 7 bases match TRBD2. The V gene end was trimmed by 4 bases and the J gene end by 0 bases; junction bases not matched to a gene: 9. CDR3 length: 17 residues. The germline gives CDR1 MGHDK, CDR2 SYGVNS. CDR3 nucleotides: TGTGCCAGCAGTGGCCGGGGGGACGTAAGCTCCTACAATGAGCAGTTCTTC. Translating it yields CASSGRGDVSSYNEQFF.

The table lists this clone with a few counts. The chain combines TRBV13 with TRBJ2-1; TRBD2 aligns across 11 bases. CDR3 length: 15 residues. Germline CDR1 and CDR2: PRHDT and FYEKMQ (reference sequence). V lost 6 bases to trimming and J lost 7 bases; unmatched junction nucleotides: 8. CDR3: CASRSSGGAANEQFF. The CDR3 nucleotides read TGTGCCAGCAGAAGTAGCGGGGGGGCCGCAAATGAGCAGTTCTTC.

This chain connects TRBV2 to TRBJ1-6, with D hard to call. The CDR3 has 14 amino acids. V dropped 7 bases and J dropped 6 bases, with 13 bases sitting between them. Germline-derived CDR1 and CDR2 are SNHLY and FYNNEI. The CDR3 coding sequence is TGTGCCAGCAAATCAGGACTGATTAATTCACCCCTCCACTTT. It translates to CASKSGLINSPLHF.

The V gene is TRBV4-2, the J gene TRBJ1-6, with D unclear. Germline CDR1 reads LGHNA; CDR2 reads YNFKEQ. V lost 4 bases to trimming and J lost 6 bases, with 13 bases between them. The CDR3 runs to 15 residues. The CDR3 nucleotides are TGTGCCAGCAGCCCAGTTGGGGAGGGTAATTCACCCCTCCACTTT. It translates to CASSPVGEGNSPLHF.

V is TRBV5-1 and J is TRBJ2-3, with 12 bases lining up with TRBD2. J was trimmed by 3 bases and V by 4 bases; bases with no gene match: 6. Germline assignment: CDR1 SGHRS and CDR2 YFSETQ. The CDR3 extends over 16 amino acids. This CDR3 reads CASSPGTSGRTDTQYF. CDR3 bases: TGCGCCAGCAGCCCCGGGACTAGCGGGCGTACAGATACGCAGTATTTT.

The rearrangement links TRBV14 to TRBJ1-1; TRBD1 matches at 11 bases. V was clipped by 1 base and J by 6 bases; unmatched bases: 1. This CDR3 is 14 amino acids long. Germline CDR1 reads SGHDN; CDR2 reads FVKESK. In nucleotides, the CDR3 is TGTGCCAGCAGCCAAGTGGGACAGGGGGCTGAAGCTTTCTTT. Amino acids: CASSQVGQGAEAFF.

This chain links TRBV28 with TRBJ1-1, with D uncertain. Trimming left V 7 bases short and J 4 bases short, with 10 bases between. The CDR3 is 12 residues long. CDR1 is MDHEN and CDR2 is SYDVKM in the germline V gene. For the CDR3, the DNA is TGTGCCAGCACCCTACAGACCACTGAAGCTTTCTTT. Its translation is CASTLQTTEAFF. The variable domain in full, completed from reference TRBV28 and TRBJ1-1, reads DVKVTQSSRYLVKRTGEKVFLECVQDMDHENMFWYRQDPGLGLRLIYFSYDVKMKEKGDIPEGYSVSREKKERFSLILESASTNQTSMYLCASTLQTTEAFFGQGTRLTVV.

The CDR3 spells CASSIIPVNYGYTF. CDR3 DNA: TGTGCCAGTAGTATAATCCCAGTTAACTATGGCTACACCTTC. V gene TRBV19 combines with J gene TRBJ1-2; D is unclear. Germline V CDR1 and CDR2: LNHDA, SQIVND (reference sequence). Trimming removed 2 bases from V and 1 base from J, with 8 bases in between. The CDR3 contains 14 residues.

The sample holds a few counts of this clone. This rearrangement joins TRBV5-6 to TRBJ2-5, with D possibly matching TRBD1 (5 bases). CDR1 is SGHDT, CDR2 YYEEEE, per germline. V lost 0 bases to trimming and J lost 2 bases, with 11 bases between them. The CDR3 loop spans 15 amino acids. The chain's CDR3 is CASSLVGRTQETQYF. The DNA for the CDR3 is TGTGCCAGCAGCTTGGTAGGCAGGACACAAGAGACCCAGTACTTC.

This clone has only a few counts. This chain connects TRBV5-1 to TRBJ2-1, with D possibly matching TRBD2 (6 bases). Trimming shortened V by 1 base and J by 4 bases, and 15 bases separated the two germline ends. Germline assignment: CDR1 SGHRS and CDR2 YFSETQ. The CDR3 sequence is 16 residues long. CDR3 loop: CASSLLGGNLYNEQFF. In DNA, the CDR3 is TGCGCCAGCAGCTTGTTGGGGGGTAACCTTTACAATGAGCAGTTCTTC.

The CDR3 bases are TGTGCCAGCAGCGTAGCCCCGAGCACCGGGGAGCTGTTTTTT. As protein: CASSVAPSTGELFF. The chain recombines TRBV9 with TRBJ2-2; no clear D. The germline gives CDR1 SGDLS, CDR2 YYNGEE. Trimming removed 0 bases at V and 4 bases at J, with 7 bases between. The CDR3 covers 14 residues.

The chain employs TRBV5-6 and TRBJ1-4; 7 bases map to TRBD1. Germline lookup yields CDR1 SGHDT and CDR2 YYEEEE. CDR3 length equals 15 residues. Trimming cost V 4 bases and J 7 bases; bases outside gene matches: 10. CDR3 in amino acids: CASSPGTVPSEKLFF. The CDR3 coding sequence is TGTGCCAGCAGCCCCGGGACAGTGCCGTCTGAAAAACTGTTTTTT. Complete variable domain (other parts from reference TRBV5-6 and TRBJ1-4): DAGVTQSPTHLIKTRGQQVTLRCSPKSGHDTVSWYQQALGQGPQFIFQYYEEEERQRGNFPDRFSGHQFPNYSSELNVNALLLGDSALYLCASSPGTVPSEKLFFGSGTQLSVL.